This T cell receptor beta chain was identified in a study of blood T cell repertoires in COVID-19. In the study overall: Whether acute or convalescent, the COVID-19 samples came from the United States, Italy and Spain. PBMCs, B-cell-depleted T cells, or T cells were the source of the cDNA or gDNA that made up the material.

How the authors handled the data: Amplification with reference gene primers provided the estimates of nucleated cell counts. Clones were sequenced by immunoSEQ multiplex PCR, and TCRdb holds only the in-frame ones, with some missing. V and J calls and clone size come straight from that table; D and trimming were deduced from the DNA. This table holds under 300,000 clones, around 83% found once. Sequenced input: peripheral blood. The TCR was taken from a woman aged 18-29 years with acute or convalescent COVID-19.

The CDR3 here is CASSPGTGFEAFF. DNA for the CDR3: TGCGCCAGCAGTCCCGGGACAGGGTTTGAAGCTTTCTTT. V gene TRBV10-1 combines with J gene TRBJ1-1, with TRBD1 identical over 9 bases. V shed 5 bases, J shed 7 bases, and the junction held 5 bases outside the gene matches. The length of the CDR3 is 13 residues. In germline, CDR1 is WNHNN, CDR2 SYGVQD (reference sequence).